This T cell receptor (beta chain) comes out of a study of T cell repertoires and leukemia-associated antigens (dated by TCRdb to between 2019 and 2020). A note on the overall study: Per sample, about 5.1 to 6.6 million read pairs and roughly 3 to 5.0 million effective reads were obtained, for roughly 16 million effective reads in total. Using in vitro peptide stimulation of healthy T cells, the study set out to figure out what antigen is recognized by a TCR Vbeta21 clone that had previously been found in CML patients.

The germline V gene supplies CDR1 SGHVS and CDR2 FQNEAQ. The CDR3 goes from the cysteine to the phenylalanine over 14 residues. Only the CDR3 portion is preserved as DNA: 42 bases, with reading frame beginning at the first base. TRIzol reagent was used to extract total RNA from the cultured T cells. TCRbeta libraries were amplified from RNA using 5' rapid amplification of cDNA ends (5'RACE). Before sequencing, Qubit, an Agilent instrument, and quantitative PCR were used to check library concentration and integrity. A commercial service provider sequenced the qualified libraries on Illumina HiSeq or MiSeq. As for how the authors treated the data: TCR sequences in each sample were identified using MiXCR version 1.8.2. To qualify, a clone needed a CDR3 longer than four amino acids, an in-frame nucleotide length, and no stop codon. An effective read was defined as a read containing the complete CDR3 structure. RT-PCR with 24 Vbeta primers, GeneScan spectratyping, and Sanger sequencing were used to validate the expanded clones. TCRdb passed the public sequencing reads through fastp at Q25 and MiXCR, retaining productive beta sequences. All rows with the same CDR3 protein become a single entry with the most common DNA and genes. TCRdb, not the original authors, processed these V and J calls. For this sample there are some 13,000 distinct CDR3 sequences; approximately 42% appear just once. The top ten clones comprise about a tenth of the sample.

CD3+ T cells were initially rested overnight at about 2.5 million cells/mL in RPMI 1640 lacking fetal bovine serum. MACS immunomagnetic beads were used, per the manufacturer's instructions, to isolate CD3+ T cells from PBMCs. Comment on this clonotype: This receptor's antigen is unknown. One end of the junction is discordant with germline, which a read error may explain.

Study-level results and caveats: The antigen specificity and function of the expanded clones were not directly tested and needed further investigation. The four groups showed no significant differences in numbers of Vbeta genes (about 61), Jbeta genes (roughly 15), VDJ rearrangements, or unique CDR3s.

Sequenced material: CD3+ T cells sorted from blood and cultured. The chain uses TRBV7-8 and TRBJ2-7; a confident D gene designation cannot be given. The source is a female donor in good health. The bases read TGTGCCAGCGGCTTATGGGGAAGCTCCTACGAGCAGTACTTC. This encodes CASGLWGSSYEQYF. The CDR3, completed at both ends by the reference TRBV7-8 and TRBJ2-7 genes, gives the full variable domain GAGVSQSPRYKVAKRGQDVALRCDPISGHVSLFWYQQALGQGPEFLTYFQNEAQLDKSGLPSDRFFAERPEGSVSTLKIQRTQQEDSAVYLCASGLWGSSYEQYFGPGTRLTVT.